This T cell receptor (beta chain) was documented in a study of blood T cell repertoires in COVID-19. TCRdb keeps only in-frame clones here, not all; method: immunoSEQ multiplex PCR. The profile shows fewer than 350,000 clones, roughly 93% of them singletons. This clone has a single count. The CDR3 spans 18 residues. Germline assignment: CDR1 MDHEN and CDR2 SYDVKM. V shed 4 bases and J 2 bases; nucleotides not matched to a gene: 12. This sequence was found in a woman aged 40 to 50 with acute COVID-19. Source material: PBMCs or T cells enriched from blood (not recorded which). The chain links TRBV28 to TRBJ1-2, with 11 positions matching TRBD1. The CDR3 region is CASSSQDRGRLANYGYTF. The DNA for the CDR3 is TGTGCCAGCAGTTCACAGGACAGGGGGCGCCTGGCAAACTATGGCTACACCTTC.